This T cell receptor (beta chain) was recorded in a study of blood T cell repertoires in COVID-19. Overall study context: Both acute and convalescent COVID-19 samples were obtained from the United States, Italy and Spain. Sample material is recorded as cDNA or gDNA derived from T cells, B-cell-depleted T cells, or PBMCs.

In the original analysis: Nucleated cell counts were estimated from reference gene primer amplification. Method: immunoSEQ multiplex PCR; TCRdb's copy keeps in-frame clones and lacks some. V and J calls and clone size follow that table, whereas D and trimming were derived from the DNA. This sample carries some 93,000 clones, around 79% of them seen once, and the ten largest clones take about 24%. There are 14 residues in the CDR3. Looked up from germline, CDR1 is SGHVS and CDR2 is FNYEAQ. Trimming took 5 bases from V and 3 from J, leaving 10 bases between them. The sequenced sample consisted of peripheral blood. The chain is built from TRBV7-6 and TRBJ2-2; D is perhaps TRBD2 (5 bases). This TCR came from a human donor in a cohort sampled during active COVID-19. The DNA of the CDR3 is TGTGCCAGCAGCGCAAGAGGGTACACCGGGGAGCTGTTTTTT. Amino acid sequence: CASSARGYTGELFF. Full variable domain (remainder filled in from reference TRBV7-6 and TRBJ2-2): GAGVSQSPRYKVTKRGQDVALRCDPISGHVSLYWYRQALGQGPEFLTYFNYEAQQDKSGLPNDRFSAERPEGSISTLTIQRTEQRDSAMYRCASSARGYTGELFFGEGSRLTVL.